This T cell receptor beta chain was captured by sequencing in a study of cytomegalovirus exposure and HLA in healthy donors (dated by TCRdb to 2016 to 2017). Broadly, across the study: An earlier analysis of a few hundred of the donors reported 276 Gb of sequence data and 90 million to 120 million unique TCR beta sequences obtained from about 200 million T cells. Around 320 gigabases of sequencing data and 70 million to 100 million unique TCR sequences were included in an early release covering around 600 HLA-typed donors. Of the 300 to 500 genotyped donors, roughly 76% were placed in the genetic ancestry cluster associated with self-reported Caucasian donors. The study aimed to test whether cataloging public T cell receptors could reveal signatures of past pathogen exposure. The T cell repertoires of several hundred subjects were profiled by immunosequencing and related to cytomegalovirus serostatus. Along with the roughly 700-subject first cohort, a separate validation cohort of roughly 110 different subjects was used. High-throughput TCR immunosequencing, statistical association of individual TCRs with disease status, and machine learning were combined to predict cytomegalovirus infection status. A later analysis re-examined previously published TCR beta repertoires from more than 600 donors and added high-resolution HLA genotyping to investigate patterns of TCR occurrence. The later analysis used no new phenotypic data to find candidate immune exposures, relying instead on TCR beta sequences and their occurrence across donors. To decide whether each TCR beta V gene segment behaved as functional or pseudogenic, an earlier analysis of some 540 of the donors relied on high-throughput TCR beta sequencing. Donor age, sex, ethnicity and CMV serostatus were compiled alongside the repertoire data. Genome-wide SNP genotypes for about 55% of the 666 donors were used in a later genetic analysis, which treated that subset as a discovery cohort. All discovery cohort repertoires had been generated on a single sequencing platform. HLA typing included class I and class II loci at four-digit resolution. The number of typed donors differed by locus: roughly 629-630 for A, B, C, DRB1 and DQB1; 522 for DQA1; over 600 for DPA1; and roughly 490 for DPB1. Four to six DR-DQ haplotypes were handled as single units for association and clustering, since linkage in the cohort was strong. Among roughly 400 genotyped donors of the cohort, an average of roughly 230,000 unique TCR beta nucleotide sequences was sequenced per donor, of which roughly 17% were non-productive.

The library came from the immunoSEQ multiplex PCR assay. A mixture of 60 forward primers for TCR Vbeta segments and 13 reverse primers for TCR Jbeta segments was used in the multiplex PCR. A multiplex PCR assay on genomic DNA amplified the CDR3 region of rearranged TCR beta genes. On the Illumina HiSeq System, the amplified TCR beta libraries were sequenced as 87-base-pair reads. The source study handled its data this way. Across the 600 to 700 repertoires, a later analysis counted 60 million to 90 million unique TCR beta chains, around 10 million of which were shared by at least two donors. A nearest-neighbor algorithm error-corrected the raw reads and collapsed the reads into unique sequences, merging closely related sequences to remove PCR and sequencing errors. Alignment of CDR3 sequences to IMGT reference sequences was used to assign V, D and J gene segments. For a sequence to be retained, a match of at least six nucleotides to both a V gene segment and a J gene segment was required. A rearrangement counted as productive if the CDR3 had no stop codons and remained in frame with V and J, and every other rearrangement counted as non-productive. Following IMGT convention, CDR3 was defined as the stretch from the second conserved V-encoded cysteine to the conserved J-encoded phenylalanine. The earlier analysis of 587 of the donors excluded sequences that lacked an unambiguous match to a single V gene segment. In an earlier analysis of around 590 of the donors, a V segment was called functional when productive rearrangements were above 56.7%, and segregating when the standard deviation between donors exceeded 5%. To diagnose cytomegalovirus status from the catalog of TCR beta chain sequences, a statistical classification framework was built. In a later analysis, V and J genes were assigned by comparing TCR nucleotide sequences against IMGT/GENE-DB human TR gene sequences. The TCRdist pipeline was used in a later analysis to assign CDR3 sequences and most-parsimonious VDJ recombination scenarios. In a later analysis, every TCR beta chain was defined by the combination of its CDR3 amino acid sequence and its V-gene family, and reads without a unique V-gene family were dropped. To address suspected cross-contamination and a sequencing artifact, a later analysis removed approximately 590 highly shared, low-generation-probability nucleotide sequences. In a later analysis, a clonal expansion index was calculated for each public chain from normalized within-repertoire ranks of inferred template counts. In a later analysis, generation probabilities were computed with a VDJ recombination model fitted to out-of-frame rearrangements, and the resulting probabilities were checked against IGoR. In a later analysis, TCR-TCR, TCR-HLA and TCR-CMV co-occurrence was scored with hypergeometric tests, and a repertoire-size bias correction was applied to TCR pairs. In a later analysis, false discovery rates were estimated by permuting HLA or CMV assignments 20 times. In a later analysis, co-occurring TCRs were grouped with DBSCAN, and TCRdist sequence similarity was added when clustering was performed within HLA-allele-positive subsets. Co-occurrence clustering excluded repertoires with fewer than 30,000 or more than 120,000 public chains, plus five with anomalous nucleotide sharing. The table was pulled from immuneACCESS by TCRdb, which kept in-frame rearrangements only. Such tables lose some clones; where checked, under half of the loss comes from unresolved V genes, and the rest has no known cause. The V and J calls and clone size are taken from that table; D and trimming were inferred from the DNA. This sample holds over 150,000 clones; about four fifths were observed only once. Of the sample, 0.38% falls within the top ten clones.

The cohort consisted of fewer than 700 healthy bone marrow donors. All cohort members were sampled while nominally healthy, although unrecorded immune exposures were likely present. The donor tested CMV seronegative and was one of the 352 seronegative cohort members. A peripheral blood sample was provided by each donor, and peripheral blood mononuclear cells were used for TCR beta sequencing. The Qiagen DNeasy Blood Extraction Kit was used to extract genomic DNA from the blood cell samples. The germline V gene (reference sequence) sets CDR1 to LNHNV and CDR2 to YYDKDF. The germline V and J ends show losses of 5 bases and 3 bases respectively, and no gene match explains 4 bases of the junction. Reading from cysteine to phenylalanine, the CDR3 counts 14 amino acids. The sequence is cut down to CDR3 DNA, 42 bases in frame from base 1. The investigation overall reported the following: Three of the identified cytomegalovirus-associated TCR beta chains were confirmed in vitro to be specific for cytomegalovirus antigens. In a later analysis, several top co-occurrence clusters were reported to appear linked to parvovirus B19, influenza, CMV and Epstein-Barr virus. A later analysis found that TCR association rates varied across HLA loci, with DRB1 alleles showing the most associated TCRs and HLA-C alleles the fewest. Assigning TCR associations to individual alleles was difficult when HLA alleles, especially DR and DQ, strongly co-occurred. In this cohort, only TCR beta chains were sequenced, and detectable features were limited by the absence of alpha or paired-chain data. Because some donors lacked HLA typing at each locus, the association tests relied only on the typed subset. In a later analysis, HLA-associated TCR beta chains showed more clonal expansion and lower generation probabilities than non-associated chains that were equally common. Compared with the 666-donor mean, donors in an Asian-associated ancestry cluster had fewer N-insertions in productive TCRs, according to a later genetic analysis. In the study, approximately 160 TCR beta chains were listed as associated with cytomegalovirus. Across donors, most TCR sequences were observed very rarely, whereas some public TCRs were present in many individuals. In both the original and validation cohorts, the classifier was reported to diagnose cytomegalovirus status with high specificity and sensitivity. According to a later analysis, most CMV-associated TCR beta chains appeared to be HLA-restricted, and the HLA associations seemed to be driven largely by CMV exposure. CMV serostatus was the only immune exposure information available for the cohort. A further reported finding was that TCR beta sequences accurately predicted the HLA-A and HLA-B alleles for most subjects in the first cohort. Because counts were too low, 15 to 20 rarely observed V segments, including chromosome 9 orphons, were excluded from the earlier analysis of under 650 of the donors. Sequencing depth was assumed to be roughly uniform across donors in the presence/absence analyses, though that assumption may not hold. Correlated functional status among segregating V segments might be attributable to linkage disequilibrium, but an unknown experimental factor could not be ruled out. Broadly in line with IMGT annotations, most TCR beta V segments showed up in productive rearrangements about 87% or about 30% of the time in an earlier analysis of roughly 590 of the donors. A group of highly shared sequence variants was considered likely to be a technical artifact of the sequencing pipeline. V-gene and J-gene trimming of TCR beta chains was associated with a missense DCLRE1C variant in a later genetic analysis, and the association was replicated in an independent cohort. A later analysis associated about 16,000 TCR beta sequences with specific HLA alleles at a false discovery rate of 0.05. Some IMGT-functional V segments, including TRBV6-2 and TRBV6-3, could not be distinguished by the 87-base-pair reads and were therefore excluded. The authors suggested that the approach could potentially be extended to other disease states and immunological phenotypes.

Worth noting for this clone: No cognate antigen has been identified for it. One base away there is no much larger clone; base qualities are not given.

This receptor was identified in a boy younger than 10 in good health and CMV-seronegative. The chain is encoded by TRBV15 joined to TRBJ2-5; 9 of the junction bases match TRBD2. Sequencing used PBMCs. The CDR3 sequence is CATSLVAGEETQYF. In nucleotide form, the sequence is TGTGCCACCAGCCTGGTAGCGGGAGAAGAGACCCAGTACTTC.